The rows below give T cell receptor beta chains drawn from one sample of a study of blood T cell repertoires in COVID-19. Using immunoSEQ multiplex PCR, the repertoire was profiled, and TCRdb retains in-frame clones only, with some absent. Of some 100,000 clones in the sample, approximately 90% were seen once. The sample was peripheral blood. The receptors were sampled from a human donor in a cohort sampled during active COVID-19. Both conserved end residues are part of each CDR3. Each record gives: D gene, V gene, J gene, clone size, CDR3 protein, CDR3 DNA. D genes are given only for firm matches. Not every row has a clone size; where given, it reads once, few, many or a size class.

D: TRBD1
V: TRBV6-5
J: TRBJ2-3
size: .
CDR3: CASSRTGSGPDTQYF
DNA: TGTGCCAGCAGTAGGACAGGGTCAGGTCCAGATACGCAGTATTTT

D: .
V: TRBV6-1
J: TRBJ1-1
size: .
CDR3: CASSDGAWGRGTEAFF
DNA: TGTGCCAGCAGTGATGGGGCTTGGGGGAGGGGGACTGAAGCTTTCTTT

D: .
V: TRBV14
J: TRBJ1-2
size: few
CDR3: CASSQVPDGYTF
DNA: TGTGCCAGCAGCCAAGTTCCGGATGGCTACACCTTC

D: .
V: TRBV11-3
J: TRBJ2-3
size: once
CDR3: CASSSNRRHTDTQYF
DNA: TGTGCCAGCAGCTCAAACAGGCGCCACACAGATACGCAGTATTTT

D: .
V: TRBV5-1
J: TRBJ2-3
size: .
CDR3: CASSKGVTDTQYF
DNA: TGCGCCAGCAGTAAAGGAGTCACAGATACGCAGTATTTT

D: TRBD2
V: TRBV3-1/TRBV3-2
J: TRBJ2-1
size: .
CDR3: CASSQVAGGRNEQFF
DNA: TGTGCCAGCAGCCAAGTCGCGGGAGGGCGGAATGAGCAGTTCTTC

D: TRBD1
V: TRBV5-1
J: TRBJ2-7
size: few
CDR3: CASSSSTGPYEQYF
DNA: TGCGCCAGCAGCTCCTCGACAGGGCCCTACGAGCAGTACTTC

D: TRBD1
V: TRBV4-1
J: TRBJ2-6
size: few
CDR3: CASSQGQGATAGANVLTF
DNA: TGCGCCAGCAGCCAAGGACAGGGGGCAACAGCTGGGGCCAACGTCCTGACTTTC

D: .
V: TRBV10-3
J: TRBJ1-1
size: .
CDR3: CAISGTGWGNTEAFF
DNA: TGTGCCATCAGTGGCACAGGGTGGGGAAACACTGAAGCTTTCTTT

D: TRBD1
V: TRBV9
J: TRBJ1-2
size: .
CDR3: CASGRGQVYGYTF
DNA: TGTGCCAGCGGAAGGGGGCAAGTCTATGGCTACACCTTC

D: TRBD1
V: TRBV3-1/TRBV3-2
J: TRBJ2-1
size: few
CDR3: CASSRLTGVHEQFF
DNA: TGTGCCAGCAGCCGATTGACAGGGGTCCATGAGCAGTTCTTC

D: .
V: TRBV24-1
J: TRBJ2-3
size: .
CDR3: CATSLRTDTQYF
DNA: TGTGCCACCAGTCTGAGAACAGATACGCAGTATTTT

D: TRBD2
V: TRBV3-1/TRBV3-2
J: TRBJ2-1
size: .
CDR3: CASTPTSGRNEQFF
DNA: TGTGCCAGCACCCCGACTAGCGGGAGGAATGAGCAGTTCTTC

D: TRBD2
V: TRBV5-4
J: TRBJ2-7
size: .
CDR3: CASSPNSGTGTYEQYF
DNA: TGTGCCAGCAGCCCCAACAGCGGGACGGGCACCTACGAGCAGTACTTC

D: .
V: TRBV7-3
J: TRBJ2-6
size: .
CDR3: CASSLRSAEGWANVLTF
DNA: TGTGCCAGCAGCTTAAGGTCCGCCGAGGGCTGGGCCAACGTCCTGACTTTC

D: TRBD2
V: TRBV3-1/TRBV3-2
J: TRBJ2-7
size: .
CDR3: CASSPGLAGAGYEQYF
DNA: TGTGCCAGCAGTCCGGGACTAGCGGGGGCAGGGTACGAGCAGTACTTC

D: .
V: TRBV6-5
J: TRBJ2-1
size: .
CDR3: CASSYRTVANEQFF
DNA: TGTGCCAGCAGTTACCGGACAGTGGCCAATGAGCAGTTCTTC

D: .
V: TRBV12-3/TRBV12-4
J: TRBJ2-1
size: once
CDR3: CASSLDVSQMFF
DNA: TGTGCCAGCAGTTTAGATGTGAGCCAAATGTTCTTC

D: .
V: TRBV28
J: TRBJ2-7
size: .
CDR3: CASTSTGTHGLYEQYF
DNA: TGTGCCAGCACCTCTACCGGGACACATGGACTCTACGAGCAGTACTTC

D: TRBD1
V: TRBV30
J: TRBJ1-2
size: once
CDR3: CAWSPGQSINYGYTF
DNA: TGTGCCTGGAGTCCGGGACAGTCAATTAACTATGGCTACACCTTC

D: .
V: TRBV21-1
J: TRBJ1-6
size: .
CDR3: CARKVPRGNSPLHF
DNA: TGTGCCAGGAAAGTACCCCGCGGGAATTCACCCCTCCACTTT

D: .
V: TRBV30
J: TRBJ1-4
size: .
CDR3: CAWSVRGGWGEKLFF
DNA: TGTGCCTGGAGTGTACGCGGGGGATGGGGGGAAAAACTGTTTTTT

D: .
V: TRBV3-1/TRBV3-2
J: TRBJ1-4
size: .
CDR3: CASSHSDEKLFF
DNA: TGTGCCAGCAGCCACAGTGATGAAAAACTGTTTTTT

D: .
V: TRBV5-1
J: TRBJ1-1
size: .
CDR3: CASSLGELNNIAEAFF
DNA: TGCGCCAGCAGCTTAGGGGAACTAAATAACATAGCTGAAGCTTTCTTT

D: TRBD1
V: TRBV10-2
J: TRBJ2-2
size: .
CDR3: CASTLIGTDTGELFF
DNA: TGCGCCAGCACGCTGATCGGGACAGACACCGGGGAGCTGTTTTTT

D: .
V: TRBV9
J: TRBJ1-6
size: once
CDR3: CASSVAPPNSPLHF
DNA: TGTGCCAGCAGCGTAGCTCCCCCCAATTCACCCCTCCACTTT

D: .
V: TRBV6-2/TRBV6-3
J: TRBJ2-3
size: .
CDR3: CASSYSPAGLYTDTQYF
DNA: TGTGCCAGCAGTTACTCTCCAGCGGGCCTTTACACAGATACGCAGTATTTT

D: .
V: TRBV6-5
J: TRBJ2-7
size: .
CDR3: CASSSNLRGEQYF
DNA: TGTGCCAGCAGCTCAAACCTTAGGGGCGAGCAGTACTTC

D: TRBD1
V: TRBV14
J: TRBJ1-1
size: .
CDR3: CASTRQGKNTEAFF
DNA: TGTGCCAGCACCCGACAGGGGAAGAACACTGAAGCTTTCTTT

D: TRBD1
V: TRBV5-1
J: TRBJ2-1
size: once
CDR3: CASSSEGQGMNEQFF
DNA: TGCGCCAGCAGCTCGGAGGGACAGGGGATGAATGAGCAGTTCTTC

D: TRBD2
V: TRBV6-1
J: TRBJ2-1
size: .
CDR3: CASSELLVAGVFNEQFF
DNA: TGTGCCAGCAGTGAACTTCTGGTAGCGGGAGTTTTCAATGAGCAGTTCTTC

D: .
V: TRBV5-5
J: TRBJ2-7
size: .
CDR3: CASSSLGSSYEQYF
DNA: TGTGCCAGCAGCTCTCTAGGCTCCTCCTACGAGCAGTACTTC